What follows is one T cell receptor (beta chain) and its context. The data were taken from a study of cytomegalovirus exposure and HLA in healthy donors. PCR employed 60 Vbeta and 13 Jbeta primers. Clones were sequenced by immunoSEQ multiplex PCR, and TCRdb holds only the in-frame ones, with some missing. The table records 85,000 to 100,000 clones, 84% of them present only once. V was clipped by 5 bases and J by 1 base, with 9 bases between them. Germline lookup yields CDR1 SGDLS and CDR2 YYNGEE. The CDR3 runs 13 residues. The sequence came from a woman between 18 and 29 years old in good health and CMV-seropositive. The chain combines TRBV9 with TRBJ1-1; D unclear. The sample was PBMCs. The CDR3 coding sequence is TGTGCCAGCAGGGCGGTCCCGAACACTGAAGCTTTCTTT. It is translated as CASRAVPNTEAFF.